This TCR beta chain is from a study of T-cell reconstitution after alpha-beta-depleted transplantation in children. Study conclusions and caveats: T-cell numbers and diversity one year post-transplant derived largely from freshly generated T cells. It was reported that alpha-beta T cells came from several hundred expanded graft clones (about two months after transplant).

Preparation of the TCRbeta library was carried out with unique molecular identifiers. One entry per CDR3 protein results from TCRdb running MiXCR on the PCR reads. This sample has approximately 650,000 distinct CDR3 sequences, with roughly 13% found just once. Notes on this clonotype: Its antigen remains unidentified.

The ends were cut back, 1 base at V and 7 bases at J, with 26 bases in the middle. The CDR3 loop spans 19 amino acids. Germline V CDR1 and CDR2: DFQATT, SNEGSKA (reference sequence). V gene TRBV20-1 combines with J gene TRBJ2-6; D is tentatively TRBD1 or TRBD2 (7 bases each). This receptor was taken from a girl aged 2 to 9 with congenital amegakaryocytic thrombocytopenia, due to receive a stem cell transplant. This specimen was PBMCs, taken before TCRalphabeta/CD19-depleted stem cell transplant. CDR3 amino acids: CSARVGRQGGRQDANVLTF. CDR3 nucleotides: TGCAGTGCTAGAGTCGGTAGACAGGGAGGGCGCCAAGACGCCAACGTCCTGACTTTC.